A selection of T cell receptor beta chains follows, all from one sample in a study of response to subunit inactivated influenza vaccine. TCRdb reprocessed the RT-PCR reads via MiXCR and lists one record per CDR3 protein. The sample yields over 800,000 distinct CDR3 sequences, 21% seen once. The material sequenced was PBMCs from blood, taken 5 days after vaccination. The receptors were sampled from a man aged 50-60 years who received an inactivated influenza vaccine. CDR3s include the opening cysteine and the closing phenylalanine or tryptophan.

v_call: TRBV20-1
j_call: TRBJ1-4
cdr3_aa: CSARRASEKLFF

v_call: TRBV6-1
j_call: TRBJ2-7
cdr3_aa: CASSPGSGGGQYF

v_call: TRBV5-1
j_call: TRBJ2-3
cdr3_aa: CASSPLAGVVDTQYF

v_call: TRBV6-1
j_call: TRBJ2-7
cdr3_aa: CASNQFQGAAYEQYF

v_call: TRBV29-1
j_call: TRBJ2-3
cdr3_aa: CSVEDRPSSADTQYF

v_call: TRBV28
j_call: TRBJ2-1
cdr3_aa: CASSKLVLNEQFF

v_call: TRBV7-8
j_call: TRBJ2-1
cdr3_aa: CASSLTSFPTENEQFF

v_call: TRBV28
j_call: TRBJ2-1
cdr3_aa: CASSLRGTGGYNEQFF

v_call: TRBV29-1
j_call: TRBJ1-1
cdr3_aa: CSVGAPGTNEAFF

v_call: TRBV15
j_call: TRBJ2-3
cdr3_aa: CATSRDMAPTDTQYF

v_call: TRBV7-9
j_call: TRBJ2-3
cdr3_aa: CASSPMGKDTQYF

v_call: TRBV20-1
j_call: TRBJ2-2
cdr3_aa: CSAIRPNTGELFF

v_call: TRBV5-6
j_call: TRBJ2-2
cdr3_aa: CASSGGGRGSNTGELFF

v_call: TRBV20-1
j_call: TRBJ2-3
cdr3_aa: CSAAGRVPNTDTQYF

v_call: TRBV4-3
j_call: TRBJ2-7
cdr3_aa: CASSQPDHREDSYEQYF

v_call: TRBV20-1
j_call: TRBJ1-6
cdr3_aa: CSAERDGNNSPLHF

v_call: TRBV9
j_call: TRBJ2-7
cdr3_aa: CASSVDGQRYEQYF

v_call: TRBV4-2
j_call: TRBJ2-1
cdr3_aa: CASSQKTSQVEQFF

v_call: TRBV14
j_call: TRBJ2-1
cdr3_aa: CASSQDMHLNEQFF

v_call: TRBV7-9
j_call: TRBJ2-1
cdr3_aa: CASRRGASSYNEQFF

v_call: TRBV3-1
j_call: TRBJ2-5
cdr3_aa: CASSQYADPNQETQYF

v_call: TRBV5-1
j_call: TRBJ1-5
cdr3_aa: CASSLGYRGSNQPQHF

v_call: TRBV5-6
j_call: TRBJ1-1
cdr3_aa: CASSFNRGTEAFF

v_call: TRBV5-1
j_call: TRBJ2-7
cdr3_aa: CASSFPGLAVTSYEQYF

v_call: TRBV12-3/TRBV12-4
j_call: TRBJ1-1
cdr3_aa: CASSLGRGVTEAFF

v_call: TRBV7-2
j_call: TRBJ1-1
cdr3_aa: CASSVWGGSNSAFF

v_call: TRBV5-6
j_call: TRBJ2-7
cdr3_aa: CASSHDSANLVHEQYF

v_call: TRBV5-1
j_call: TRBJ2-1
cdr3_aa: CASSFTALYNEQFF